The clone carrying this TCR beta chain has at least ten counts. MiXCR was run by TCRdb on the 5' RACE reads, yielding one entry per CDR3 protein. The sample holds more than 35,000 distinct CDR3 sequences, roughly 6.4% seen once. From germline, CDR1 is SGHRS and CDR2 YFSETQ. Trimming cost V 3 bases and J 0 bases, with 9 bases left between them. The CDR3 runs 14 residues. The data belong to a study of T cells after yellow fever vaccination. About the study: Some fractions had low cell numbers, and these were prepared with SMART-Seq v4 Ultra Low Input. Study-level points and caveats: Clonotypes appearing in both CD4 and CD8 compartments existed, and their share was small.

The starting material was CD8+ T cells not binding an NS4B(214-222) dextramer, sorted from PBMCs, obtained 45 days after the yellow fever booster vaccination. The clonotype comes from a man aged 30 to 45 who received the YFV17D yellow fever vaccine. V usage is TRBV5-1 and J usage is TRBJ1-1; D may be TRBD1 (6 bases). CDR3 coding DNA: TGCGCCAGCAGCTCCGGACAGCTGAACACTGAAGCTTTCTTT. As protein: CASSSGQLNTEAFF.